The present T cell receptor beta chain was sequenced within a study of metastatic and nonmetastatic thyroid tumors. This clone was observed many times. Among the patients, none had received any treatment before thyroid surgery. In germline, CDR1 is MNHEY, CDR2 SVGEGT. The V and J ends lost 6 bases and 5 bases respectively, with 8 bases between them. The length of the CDR3 is 12 residues. As handled by the study authors: Building a distant-metastasis classifier for papillary thyroid cancer drew on CDR3 differences across clinicopathological groups. TCRdb re-clonotyped the PCR reads via MiXCR. Here the V and J calls rest on TCRdb's processing, not on the authors' analysis. The repertoire holds around 31,000 clones, with almost 30% as singletons.

This chain links TRBV6-2 or TRBV6-3 with TRBJ1-5; D gene uncertain. Sequences were obtained from blood. The sequence was obtained from a female donor with papillary thyroid cancer or a benign thyroid nodule (not recorded which). Some clones in this sample may be carry-over from other donors' samples. The CDR3 sequence is CASSRGYQPQHF. The CDR3 bases are TGTGCCAGCAGCCGCGGATATCAGCCCCAGCATTTT.